The 26 T cell receptor beta chains below all came from one sample that was sequenced in a study of CD8+ T cells in alopecia areata. Extracted RNA was reverse transcribed into cDNA, the sequencing template. Generated by immunoSEQ multiplex PCR, the TCRdb table keeps only in-frame clones and is missing some. The sample lists about 190,000 clones, roughly 61% occurring once. Treatment described: oral pan-JAK inhibitor, 5-10 mg twice daily. The sequencing used CD8+ T cells sorted from blood, collected at week 24, from a patient treated with tofacitinib. The receptors derive from a human donor with alopecia areata.

The rearrangement links TRBV27 to TRBJ1-2; D remains ambiguous. Germline V lookup: CDR1 MNHEY, CDR2 SMNVEV (reference sequence). This CDR3 is 13 amino acids long. With 3 bases removed from V and 8 bases from J, the gap between germline ends came to 13 bases. CDR3 DNA sequence: TGTGCCAGCAGTTTTAGTGGGGATCACGGCTACACCTTC. Translated, it gives CASSFSGDHGYTF.

This clone was observed a few times. This sequence joins TRBV18 and TRBJ2-1; D may match TRBD1 or TRBD2 (5 bases each). Germline CDR1 and CDR2: KGHSH and LQKENI. Trimming shortened V by 6 bases and J by 13 bases, and 16 bases separated the two germline ends. This CDR3 has 12 residues. The CDR3 loop is CASSRTTGTQFF. CDR3 DNA sequence: TGTGCCAGCTCCCGCACCACCGGGACCCAGTTCTTC.

V is TRBV30 and J is TRBJ1-1; no reliable D call. Germline V gives CDR1 GTSNPN, CDR2 SVGIG (reference sequence). CDR3 size: 14 residues. The V gene lost 5 bases and the J gene lost 0 bases, with 13 bases spanning the gap. CDR3 region: CAWEIPEMNTEAFF. The CDR3 DNA reads TGTGCCTGGGAAATCCCGGAGATGAACACTGAAGCTTTCTTT. The full variable domain, its missing parts supplied by reference TRBV30 and TRBJ1-1, is SQTIHQWPATLVQPVGSPLSLECTVEGTSNPNLYWYRQAAGRGLQLLFYSVGIGQISSEVPQNLSASRPQDRQFILSSKKLLLSDSGFYLCAWEIPEMNTEAFFGQGTRLTVV.

This clone was seen a few times. The chain carries TRBV2 and TRBJ2-2; D not resolved. CDR1 and CDR2 from the germline V gene are SNHLY and FYNNEI. This CDR3 contains 13 residues. Trimming cost V 3 bases and J 6 bases, with 8 bases left between them. The CDR3 sequence: CASSEARSGELFF. DNA for the CDR3: TGTGCCAGCAGTGAGGCCAGATCCGGGGAGCTGTTTTTT.

V usage is TRBV29-1 and J usage is TRBJ1-2, with D hard to call. The CDR3 covers 8 residues. With 7 bases removed from V and 6 bases from J, the gap between germline ends came to 3 bases. Germline assignment: CDR1 SQVTM and CDR2 ANQGSEA. The CDR3 reads CSGDGYTF. The CDR3 coding sequence is TGCAGCGGGGATGGCTACACCTTC.

This clone has a single count. J is TRBJ2-1 and V is TRBV27; D not resolved. V lost 5 bases and J lost 0, with 5 bases in between. CDR1 MNHEY and CDR2 SMNVEV come from the germline V gene (reference sequence). The CDR3 is 13 amino acids. For the CDR3, the DNA is TGTGCCAGCAGTCATAACTCCTACAATGAGCAGTTCTTC. This translates into CASSHNSYNEQFF.

This clone was detected only a few times. V and J are TRBV29-1 and TRBJ1-2; possibly TRBD1 for D (5 bases). Germline-derived CDR1 and CDR2 are SQVTM and ANQGSEA. The CDR3 covers 14 residues. Trimming stripped 1 base from V and 0 bases from J, with 9 bases between. In DNA form, the CDR3 reads TGCAGCGTTGAAGGGCAGGGATCTAACTATGGCTACACCTTC. This codes for CSVEGQGSNYGYTF.

This rearrangement joins TRBV2 to TRBJ2-7; 11 nucleotides align to TRBD2. V was clipped by 6 bases and J by 12 bases; unmatched bases: 10. This CDR3 region has 13 residues. The germline V gene encodes CDR1 SNHLY and CDR2 FYNNEI. CDR3 residues: CASRKTGTSGSYF. As DNA, the CDR3 is TGTGCCAGCAGGAAGACCGGGACTAGCGGATCGTACTTC.

This chain joins TRBV29-1 and TRBJ2-1, with unresolved D. The CDR3 totals 12 residues. In germline, CDR1 is SQVTM, CDR2 ANQGSEA. This chain's CDR3 is CNPPVAYNEQFF. CDR3 bases: TGCAACCCTCCGGTTGCATACAATGAGCAGTTCTTC.

This clone was observed a single time. The gene calls are TRBV6-5 and TRBJ1-1; D gene ambiguous. Trimming cost V 0 bases and J 2 bases, with 10 bases left between them. The CDR3 extends over 15 amino acids. Germline CDR1 MNHEY, CDR2 SVGAGI. The CDR3 sequence: CASSYSGYPNTEAFF. For the CDR3, the DNA is TGTGCCAGCAGTTACTCAGGGTACCCAAACACTGAAGCTTTCTTT.

The chain couples TRBV19 to TRBJ2-1, with TRBD1 matching over 11 bases. Trimming took 5 bases from V and 5 from J; bases not matched to a gene: 5. There are 15 residues in the CDR3. The germline gives CDR1 LNHDA, CDR2 SQIVND (reference sequence). CDR3 bases: TGTGCCAGTAGTCCGGACAGGGGGCGAGACAATGAGCAGTTCTTC. This gives the protein CASSPDRGRDNEQFF.

The CDR3 DNA reads as TGTGCCAGCAGCGCCGACTCAAGCTCCTACAATGAGCAGTTCTTC. This codes for CASSADSSSYNEQFF. This chain links TRBV9 with TRBJ2-1; D ambiguous. The CDR3 length is 15 residues. Trimming pared 3 bases from V and 0 bases from J, leaving 10 bases between. Germline V gene lookup returns CDR1 SGDLS and CDR2 YYNGEE.

The V and J genes are TRBV4-1 and TRBJ1-1; D is unclear. Germline V gene data show CDR1 as MGHRA and CDR2 as YSYEKL. V was pared by 2 bases and J by 4 bases, with 11 bases between. The CDR3 totals 14 residues. CDR3 DNA sequence: TGCGCCAGCAGCCAACCGCGGGAGGGCACTGAAGCTTTCTTT. Translating gives CASSQPREGTEAFF.

The rearrangement links TRBV1 to TRBJ1-4; TRBD1, the table's D call, was not compared with the DNA. TRBV1 is a pseudogene segment. The CDR3 is 18 amino acids. The chain's CDR3 is CTSSQDLRGQGSNEKLFF. For the CDR3, the DNA is TGCACCAGCAGCCAAGATCTCAGGGGACAGGGATCTAATGAAAAACTGTTTTTT.

The J gene is TRBJ1-5, the V gene TRBV4-1, with TRBD1 matching 7 bases. The junction had 4 bases not matched to a gene; V was cut back by 0 bases and J by 8 bases. This CDR3 is 14 amino acids long. The germline V gene has CDR1 MGHRA and CDR2 YSYEKL. The CDR3 here is CASSQETGREPQHF. Here the CDR3 DNA reads TGCGCCAGCAGCCAAGAGACAGGGCGGGAGCCCCAGCATTTT.

The V call is TRBV23-1, the J call TRBJ1-5; possible D gene TRBD1, 6 bases. TRBV23-1 is filed as an ORF, its function uncertain. CDR3 size: 16 residues. Trimming shortened V by 0 bases and J by 4 bases, and 13 bases separated the two germline ends. CDR3 region: CASSQSSDSSNQPQHF. The CDR3 bases are TGCGCCAGCAGTCAATCGTCGGACAGTAGTAATCAGCCCCAGCATTTT.

V usage is TRBV9 and J usage is TRBJ2-3; 7 bases fit TRBD1. The CDR3 covers 13 residues. V shed 9 bases and J 2 bases; nucleotides not matched to a gene: 6. Germline values: CDR1 SGDLS, CDR2 YYNGEE. The CDR3 loop is CATMGQTTDTQYF. Here the CDR3 DNA reads TGTGCCACCATGGGACAGACCACAGATACGCAGTATTTT. Variable domain in full (rest from reference TRBV9 and TRBJ2-3): DSGVTQTPKHLITATGQRVTLRCSPRSGDLSVYWYQQSLDQGLQFLIQYYNGEERAKGNILERFSAQQFPDLHSELNLSSLELGDSALYFCATMGQTTDTQYFGPGTRLTVL.

V gene TRBV30 combines with J gene TRBJ2-1, with TRBD2 matching over 7 bases. CDR3 length equals 15 residues. V shed 3 bases and J 4 bases; nucleotides not matched to a gene: 9. Germline values: CDR1 GTSNPN, CDR2 SVGIG (reference sequence). Here the CDR3 reads CAWRRTRNPYNEQFF. The DNA of the CDR3 is TGTGCCTGGAGACGGACTAGGAATCCGTACAATGAGCAGTTCTTC.

CDR3 region: CASSFSGANVLTF. The CDR3 coding sequence is TGTGCCAGCAGTTTCTCTGGGGCCAACGTCCTGACTTTC. This chain uses TRBV27 with TRBJ2-6, with no clear D. Trimming pared 3 bases from V and 0 bases from J, leaving 0 bases between. CDR3 length equals 13 residues. Germline V gene sequence: CDR1 MNHEY, CDR2 SMNVEV (reference sequence).

The chain joins TRBV30 to TRBJ1-4; 7 bases align to TRBD1. Germline-derived CDR1 and CDR2 are GTSNPN and SVGIG (reference sequence). With 3 bases clipped from V and 5 bases from J, the junction kept 6 bases outside the gene matches. The CDR3 runs to 14 residues. Here the CDR3 reads CAWSRDSRNEKLFF. CDR3 nucleotides: TGTGCCTGGAGCAGGGACAGTAGGAATGAAAAACTGTTTTTT.

The V gene is TRBV12-5, the J gene TRBJ1-4; perhaps TRBD1 as D (5 bases). Between the trimmed V and J ends, which lost 3 bases and 7 bases, there was a span of 15 bases. This CDR3 has 15 residues. Germline loops: CDR1 LGHNT, CDR2 FRNRAP. In nucleotides, the CDR3 is TGTGCTAGTGGTTTAAGATTAGGGGTTGGTGAAAAACTGTTTTTT. This codes for CASGLRLGVGEKLFF.

V and J are TRBV19 and TRBJ2-1; no clear D gene. Looked up from germline, CDR1 is LNHDA and CDR2 is SQIVND (reference sequence). CDR3 size: 13 residues. V was cut by 6 bases and J by 0 bases, with 6 bases left in between. The chain's CDR3 is CASRHHSYNEQFF. Here the CDR3 DNA reads TGTGCCAGTAGACACCACTCCTACAATGAGCAGTTCTTC.

This clone has only one observation. V and J are TRBV7-9 and TRBJ1-6; TRBD1 might be the D (5 bases). Per germline, CDR1 SEHNR and CDR2 FQNEAQ (reference sequence). CDR3 length: 14 residues. Trimming pared 5 bases from V and 6 bases from J, leaving 11 bases between. The CDR3: CASSPPGRNSPLHF. The CDR3 nucleotides read TGTGCCAGCAGCCCCCCGGGACGTAATTCACCCCTCCACTTT.

The chain links TRBV4-1 to TRBJ2-1, with 16 bases lining up with TRBD2. The CDR3 spans 19 residues. V trimming: 3 bases; J trimming: 0 bases; junction bases outside the gene matches: 5. Germline V CDR1 and CDR2: MGHRA, YSYEKL. This chain's CDR3 is CASSQTGLAGGNSYNEQFF. The CDR3, as DNA: TGCGCCAGCAGCCAGACGGGACTAGCGGGGGGGAACTCCTACAATGAGCAGTTCTTC.

V gene TRBV20-1 combines with J gene TRBJ1-2, with D maybe TRBD1 (6 bases). The length of the CDR3 is 10 residues. CDR1 is DFQATT and CDR2 is SNEGSKA in the germline V gene (reference sequence). The CDR3 protein is CRPGQHGYTF. The CDR3 DNA reads TGCAGACCGGGACAACATGGCTACACCTTC.

This clone has only a few counts. The rearrangement joins TRBV10-3 to TRBJ2-3; D unclear. This CDR3 has 12 amino acids. Germline V lookup: CDR1 ENHRY, CDR2 SYGVKD. V lost 2 bases and J 4 bases, leaving 4 bases between the germline ends. The CDR3 nucleotides are TGTGCCATCAGTGAGGGCCCAGATACGCAGTATTTT. Protein: CAISEGPDTQYF.